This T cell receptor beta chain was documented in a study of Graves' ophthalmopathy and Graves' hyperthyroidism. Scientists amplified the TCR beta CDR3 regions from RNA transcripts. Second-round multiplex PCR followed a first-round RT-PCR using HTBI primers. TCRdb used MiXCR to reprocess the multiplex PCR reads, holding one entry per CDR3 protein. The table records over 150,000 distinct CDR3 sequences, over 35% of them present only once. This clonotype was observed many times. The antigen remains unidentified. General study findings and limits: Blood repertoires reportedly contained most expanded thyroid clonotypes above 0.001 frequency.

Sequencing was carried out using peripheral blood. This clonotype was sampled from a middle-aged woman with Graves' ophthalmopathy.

CDR3 bases: TGTGCCAGCAGCTTGGTTGGGGTTGGGGGGAACACTGAAGCTTTCTTT. This encodes CASSLVGVGGNTEAFF. The chain carries TRBV5-6 and TRBJ1-1; D is perhaps TRBD1 (5 bases). CDR1 is SGHDT and CDR2 is YYEEEE in the germline V gene. The CDR3 runs to 16 residues. Trimming pared 0 bases from V and 1 base from J, leaving 13 bases between.